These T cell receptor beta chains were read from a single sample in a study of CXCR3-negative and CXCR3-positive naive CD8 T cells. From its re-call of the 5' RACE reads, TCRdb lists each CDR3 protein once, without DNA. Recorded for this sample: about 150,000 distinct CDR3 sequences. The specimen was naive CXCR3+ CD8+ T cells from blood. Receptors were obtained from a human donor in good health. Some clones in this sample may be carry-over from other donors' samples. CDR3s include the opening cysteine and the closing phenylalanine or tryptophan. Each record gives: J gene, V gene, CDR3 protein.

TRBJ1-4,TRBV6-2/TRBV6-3,CASSTTAMVYEKLFF
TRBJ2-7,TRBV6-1,CASSETGIYEQYF
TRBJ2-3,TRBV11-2,CASSRFGQTSTDTQYF
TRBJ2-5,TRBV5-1,CASSLSSGSVETQYF
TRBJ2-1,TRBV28,CASSSTSGSSYNEQFF
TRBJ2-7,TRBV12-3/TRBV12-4,CASSLVGYGLAGLEQYF
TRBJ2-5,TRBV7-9,CASSVEETQYF
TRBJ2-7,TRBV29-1,CSVAGRSYEQYF
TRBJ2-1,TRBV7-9,CASSSSRTSGEIEQFF
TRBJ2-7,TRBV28,CASSTGTGSLGEQYF
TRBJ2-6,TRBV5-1,CASSSSANVLTF
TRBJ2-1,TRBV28,CASSSLKREKVNEQFF
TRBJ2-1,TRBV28,CASSMTSLGGEFF
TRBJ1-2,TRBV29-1,CSVDDRPGIYGYTF
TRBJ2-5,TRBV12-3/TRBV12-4,CASSRLAGGHETQYF
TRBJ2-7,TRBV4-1,CASSHPGLGAYEQYF
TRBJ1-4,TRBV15,CATSRGGSGNEKLFF
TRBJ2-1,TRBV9,CASSTPRESSYNEQFF
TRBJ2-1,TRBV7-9,CASPGKGDSYNEQFF
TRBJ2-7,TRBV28,CASRSRGGTSYEQYF
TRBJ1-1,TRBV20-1,CSAQTDSMNTEAFF
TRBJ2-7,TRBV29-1,CSVPSGSSPYEQYF
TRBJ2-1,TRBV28,CASNPTGGGYNEQFF
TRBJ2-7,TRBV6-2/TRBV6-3,CASRPTSGAASYVQYF
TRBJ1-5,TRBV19,CASTVPGLQPQHF
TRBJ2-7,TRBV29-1,CSVLGRGDSYEQYF
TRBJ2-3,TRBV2,CASSLPSTSGTDTQYF
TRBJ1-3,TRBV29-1,CSVAGYGQSGNTIYF
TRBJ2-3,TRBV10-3,CAISDTFSSTDTQYF
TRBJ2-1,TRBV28,CASSLGGGAGNEQFF
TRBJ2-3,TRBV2,CASSRRLAGERTDTQYF
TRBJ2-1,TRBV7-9,CASSDRWGNEQFF
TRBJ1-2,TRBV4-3,CASSQGQGSNYGYTF
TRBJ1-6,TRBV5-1,CASSDQDRGDSPLHF
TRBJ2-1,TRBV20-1,CSAEIRDSYYNEQFF
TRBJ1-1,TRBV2,CASSTSENTEAFF
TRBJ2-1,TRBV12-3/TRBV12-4,CASSLVGGAIEQFF
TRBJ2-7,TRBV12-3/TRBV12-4,CASSPGGVEQYF
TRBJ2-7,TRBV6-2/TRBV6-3,CASSYSNGGSEQYF
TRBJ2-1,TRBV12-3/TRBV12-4,CASSEAGSRNEQFF
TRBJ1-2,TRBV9,CASSVDGGGSYGYTF
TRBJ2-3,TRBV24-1,CATSDLVGGGADTQYF
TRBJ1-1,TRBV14,CASSQLQGAIEAFF
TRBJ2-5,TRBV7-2,CASSLGVTGYQETQYF
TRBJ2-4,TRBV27,CASRGPEADIQYF
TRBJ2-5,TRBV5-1,CASSFPTSGRDPETQYF
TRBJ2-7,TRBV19,CASSPRSGSDEQYF
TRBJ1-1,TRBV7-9,CASSLSTENTEAFF
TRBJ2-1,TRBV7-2,CASSLLGPYTGDEQFF
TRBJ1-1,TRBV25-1,CASSGLANTEAFF
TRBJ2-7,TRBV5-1,CASSLVGARDYEQYF